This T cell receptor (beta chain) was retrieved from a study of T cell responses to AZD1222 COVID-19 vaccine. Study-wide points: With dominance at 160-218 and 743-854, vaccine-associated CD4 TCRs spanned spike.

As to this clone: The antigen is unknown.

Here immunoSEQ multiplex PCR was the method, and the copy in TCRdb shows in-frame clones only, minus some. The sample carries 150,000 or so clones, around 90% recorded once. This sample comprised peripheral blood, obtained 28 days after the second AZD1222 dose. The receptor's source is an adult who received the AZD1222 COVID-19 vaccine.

CDR3 residues: CASRKGYTGGSRDEQFF. The CDR3 nucleotides read TGTGCCAGTAGGAAGGGTTATACAGGGGGTAGCCGGGATGAGCAGTTCTTC. The rearrangement uses TRBV19 and TRBJ2-1, with 8 bases that match TRBD1. V lost 6 bases, J lost 8 bases, and 18 bases stayed unmatched. This CDR3 comprises 17 residues. Germline CDR1 LNHDA, CDR2 SQIVND (reference sequence). The variable domain in full, with the rest retrieved from reference TRBV19 and TRBJ2-1, is DGGITQSPKYLFRKEGQNVTLSCEQNLNHDAMYWYRQDPGQGLRLIYYSQIVNDFQKGDIAEGYSVSREKKESFPLTVTSAQKNPTAFYLCASRKGYTGGSRDEQFFGPGTRLTVL.